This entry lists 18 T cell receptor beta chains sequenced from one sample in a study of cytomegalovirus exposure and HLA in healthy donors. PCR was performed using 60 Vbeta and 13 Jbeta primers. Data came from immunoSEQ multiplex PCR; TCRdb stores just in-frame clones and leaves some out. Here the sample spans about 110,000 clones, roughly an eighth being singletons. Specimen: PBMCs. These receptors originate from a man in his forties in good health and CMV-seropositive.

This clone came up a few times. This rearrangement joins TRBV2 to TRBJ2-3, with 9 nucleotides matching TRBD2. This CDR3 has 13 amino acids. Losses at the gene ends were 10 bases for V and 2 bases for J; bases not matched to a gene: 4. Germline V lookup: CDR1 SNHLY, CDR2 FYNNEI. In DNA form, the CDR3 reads TGTGCCAACGCGGGGGGGGCCACAGATACGCAGTATTTT. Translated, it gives CANAGGATDTQYF.

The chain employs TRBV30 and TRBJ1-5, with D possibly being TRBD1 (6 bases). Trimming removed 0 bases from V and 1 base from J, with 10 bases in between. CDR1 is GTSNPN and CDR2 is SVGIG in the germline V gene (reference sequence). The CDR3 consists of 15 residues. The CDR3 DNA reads TGTGCCTGGAGTGTAGGGCAGGGGAGCAATCAGCCCCAGCATTTT. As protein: CAWSVGQGSNQPQHF.

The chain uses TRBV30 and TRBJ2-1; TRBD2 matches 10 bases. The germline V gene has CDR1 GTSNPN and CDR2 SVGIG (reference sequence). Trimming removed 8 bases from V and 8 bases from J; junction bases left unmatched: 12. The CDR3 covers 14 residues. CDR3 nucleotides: TGTGCCCATACTCTAGCGGGAGCTCAGTATGAGCAGTTCTTC. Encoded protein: CAHTLAGAQYEQFF. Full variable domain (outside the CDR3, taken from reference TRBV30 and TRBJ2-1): SQTIHQWPATLVQPVGSPLSLECTVEGTSNPNLYWYRQAAGRGLQLLFYSVGIGQISSEVPQNLSASRPQDRQFILSSKKLLLSDSGFYLCAHTLAGAQYEQFFGPGTRLTVL.

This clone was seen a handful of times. CDR3 loop: CASSLDWASTGELFF. The CDR3 bases are TGTGCCAGCAGCTTAGATTGGGCATCCACCGGGGAGCTGTTTTTT. The chain couples TRBV11-2 to TRBJ2-2; D is undetermined. Per the germline V gene, CDR1 is SGHAT and CDR2 is FQNNGV. The V and J ends lost 0 bases and 4 bases respectively, with 9 bases between them. CDR3 length equals 15 residues.

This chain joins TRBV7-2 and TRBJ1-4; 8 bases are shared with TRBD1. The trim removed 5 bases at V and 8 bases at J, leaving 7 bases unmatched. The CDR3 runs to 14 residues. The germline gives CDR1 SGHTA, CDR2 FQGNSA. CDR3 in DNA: TGTGCCAGCAGCAGGGACAGGTATCGAGAAAAACTGTTTTTT. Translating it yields CASSRDRYREKLFF.

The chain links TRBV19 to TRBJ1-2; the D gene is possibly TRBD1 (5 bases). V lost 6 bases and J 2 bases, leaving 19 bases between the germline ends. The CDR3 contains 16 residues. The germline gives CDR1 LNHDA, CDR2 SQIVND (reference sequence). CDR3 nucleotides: TGTGCCAGTAGAGCCCCAATGGCAGGGCAGAACTATGGCTACACCTTC. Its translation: CASRAPMAGQNYGYTF.

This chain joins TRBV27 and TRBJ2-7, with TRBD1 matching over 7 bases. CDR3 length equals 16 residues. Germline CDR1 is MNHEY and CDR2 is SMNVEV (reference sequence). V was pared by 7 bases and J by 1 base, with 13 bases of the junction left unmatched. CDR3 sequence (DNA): TGTGCCAGCAAGTATCTAACAGGGGTAGGGTCCTACGAGCAGTACTTC. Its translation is CASKYLTGVGSYEQYF.

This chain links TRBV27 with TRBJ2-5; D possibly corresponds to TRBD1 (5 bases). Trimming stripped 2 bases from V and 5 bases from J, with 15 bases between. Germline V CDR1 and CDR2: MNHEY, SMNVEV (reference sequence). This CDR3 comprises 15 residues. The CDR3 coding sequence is TGTGCCAGCAGTTTACAGCCAAGGGGAATGGAGACCCAGTACTTC. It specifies CASSLQPRGMETQYF.

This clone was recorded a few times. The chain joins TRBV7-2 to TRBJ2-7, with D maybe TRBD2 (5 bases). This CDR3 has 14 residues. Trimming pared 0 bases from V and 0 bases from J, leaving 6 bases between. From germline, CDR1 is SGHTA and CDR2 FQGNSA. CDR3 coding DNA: TGTGCCAGCAGCTTAGCCCGGGACTCCTACGAGCAGTACTTC. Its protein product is CASSLARDSYEQYF.

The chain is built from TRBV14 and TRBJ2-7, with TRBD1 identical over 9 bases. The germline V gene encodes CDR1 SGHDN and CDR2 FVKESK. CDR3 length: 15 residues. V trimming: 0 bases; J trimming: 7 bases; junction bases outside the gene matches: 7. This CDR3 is CASSQDSGTGREQYF. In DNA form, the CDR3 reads TGTGCCAGCAGCCAAGATTCCGGGACAGGGCGAGAGCAGTACTTC.

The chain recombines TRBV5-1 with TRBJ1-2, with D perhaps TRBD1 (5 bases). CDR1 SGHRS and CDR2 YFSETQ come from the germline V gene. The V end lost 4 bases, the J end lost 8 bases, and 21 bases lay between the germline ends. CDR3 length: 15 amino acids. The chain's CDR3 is CASSVPRDGPRGYTF. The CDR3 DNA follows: TGCGCCAGCAGCGTGCCGCGGGACGGCCCTCGGGGCTACACCTTC. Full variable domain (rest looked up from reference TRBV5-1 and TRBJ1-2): KAGVTQTPRYLIKTRGQQVTLSCSPISGHRSVSWYQQTPGQGLQFLFEYFSETQRNKGNFPGRFSGRQFSNSRSEMNVSTLELGDSALYLCASSVPRDGPRGYTFGSGTRLTVV.

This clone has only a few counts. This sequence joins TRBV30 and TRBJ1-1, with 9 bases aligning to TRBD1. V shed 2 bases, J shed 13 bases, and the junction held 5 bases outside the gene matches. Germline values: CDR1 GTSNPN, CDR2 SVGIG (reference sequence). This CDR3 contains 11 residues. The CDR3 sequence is CAWSSGTGRFF. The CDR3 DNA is TGTGCCTGGAGTAGCGGGACAGGGCGTTTCTTT.

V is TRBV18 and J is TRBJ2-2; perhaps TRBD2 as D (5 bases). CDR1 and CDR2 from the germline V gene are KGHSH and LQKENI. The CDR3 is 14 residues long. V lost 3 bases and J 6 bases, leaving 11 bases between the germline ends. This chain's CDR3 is CASSPTEAAGELFF. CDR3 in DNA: TGTGCCAGCTCACCTACGGAGGCCGCCGGGGAGCTGTTTTTT.

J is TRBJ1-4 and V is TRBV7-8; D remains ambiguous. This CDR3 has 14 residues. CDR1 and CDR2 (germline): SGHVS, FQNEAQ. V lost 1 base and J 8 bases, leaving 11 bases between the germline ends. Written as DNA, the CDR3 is TGTGCCAGCAGCTTAGAAGCTTTCGGGGAAAAACTGTTTTTT. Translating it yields CASSLEAFGEKLFF.

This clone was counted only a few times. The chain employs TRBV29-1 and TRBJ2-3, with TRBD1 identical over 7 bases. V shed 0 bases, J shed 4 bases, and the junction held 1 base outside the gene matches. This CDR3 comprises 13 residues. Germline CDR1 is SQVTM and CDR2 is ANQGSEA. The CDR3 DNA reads TGCAGCGTTGAAGAAGGGGGCCCAGATACGCAGTATTTT. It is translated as CSVEEGGPDTQYF.

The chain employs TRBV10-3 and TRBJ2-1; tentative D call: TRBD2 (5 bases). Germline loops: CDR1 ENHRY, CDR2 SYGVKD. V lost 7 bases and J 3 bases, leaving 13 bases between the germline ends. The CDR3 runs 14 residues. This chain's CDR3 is CAITRDSSYNEQFF. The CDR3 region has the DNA TGTGCCATCACGAGGGATTCTAGCTACAATGAGCAGTTCTTC.

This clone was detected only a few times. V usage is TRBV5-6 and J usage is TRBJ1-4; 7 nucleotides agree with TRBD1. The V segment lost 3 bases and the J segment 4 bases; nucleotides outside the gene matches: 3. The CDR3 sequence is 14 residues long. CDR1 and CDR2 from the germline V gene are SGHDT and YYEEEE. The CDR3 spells CASSWGQSNEKLFF. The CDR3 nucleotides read TGTGCCAGCAGCTGGGGACAGAGTAATGAAAAACTGTTTTTT.

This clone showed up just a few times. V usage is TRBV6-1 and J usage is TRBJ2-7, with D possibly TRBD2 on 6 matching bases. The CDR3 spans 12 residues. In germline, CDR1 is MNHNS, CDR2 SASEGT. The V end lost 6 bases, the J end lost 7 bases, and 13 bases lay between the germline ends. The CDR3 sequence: CASRGGAGEQYF. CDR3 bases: TGTGCCAGCAGGGGTGGGGCGGGAGAGCAGTACTTC.